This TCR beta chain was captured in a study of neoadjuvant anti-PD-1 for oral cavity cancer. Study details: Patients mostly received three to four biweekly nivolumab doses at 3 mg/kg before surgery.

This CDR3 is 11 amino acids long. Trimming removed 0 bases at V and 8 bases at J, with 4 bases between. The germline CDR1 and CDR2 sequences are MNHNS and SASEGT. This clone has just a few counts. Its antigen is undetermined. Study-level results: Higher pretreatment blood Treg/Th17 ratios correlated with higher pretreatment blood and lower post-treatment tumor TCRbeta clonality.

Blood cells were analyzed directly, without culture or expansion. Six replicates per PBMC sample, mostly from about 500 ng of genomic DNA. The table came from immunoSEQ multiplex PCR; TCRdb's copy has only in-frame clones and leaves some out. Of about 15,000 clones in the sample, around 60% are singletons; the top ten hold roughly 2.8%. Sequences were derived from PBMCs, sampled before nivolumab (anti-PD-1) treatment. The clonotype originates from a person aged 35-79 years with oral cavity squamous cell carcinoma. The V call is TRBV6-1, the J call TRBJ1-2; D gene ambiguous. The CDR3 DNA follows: TGTGCCAGCAGTGAAGCAGGCGGCTACACCTTC. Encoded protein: CASSEAGGYTF.